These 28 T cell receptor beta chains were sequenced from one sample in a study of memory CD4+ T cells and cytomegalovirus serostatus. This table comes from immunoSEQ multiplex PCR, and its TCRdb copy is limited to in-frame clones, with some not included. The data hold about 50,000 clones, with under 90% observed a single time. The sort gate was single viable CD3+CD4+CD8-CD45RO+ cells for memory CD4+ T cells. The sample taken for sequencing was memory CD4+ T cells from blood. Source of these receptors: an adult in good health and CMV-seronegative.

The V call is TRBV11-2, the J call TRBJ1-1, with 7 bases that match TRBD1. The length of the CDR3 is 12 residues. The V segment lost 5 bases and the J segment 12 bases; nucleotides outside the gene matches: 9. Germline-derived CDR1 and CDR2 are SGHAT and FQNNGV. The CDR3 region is CASSQQGYSTFF. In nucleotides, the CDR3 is TGTGCCAGCAGCCAACAGGGGTATTCGACTTTCTTT.

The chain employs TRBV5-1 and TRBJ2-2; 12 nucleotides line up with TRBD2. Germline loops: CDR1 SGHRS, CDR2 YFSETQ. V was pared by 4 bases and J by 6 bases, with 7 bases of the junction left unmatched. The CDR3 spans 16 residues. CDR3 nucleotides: TGCGCCAGCAGCCCGAAGACTAGCGGGGGCCCCGGGGAGCTGTTTTTT. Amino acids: CASSPKTSGGPGELFF.

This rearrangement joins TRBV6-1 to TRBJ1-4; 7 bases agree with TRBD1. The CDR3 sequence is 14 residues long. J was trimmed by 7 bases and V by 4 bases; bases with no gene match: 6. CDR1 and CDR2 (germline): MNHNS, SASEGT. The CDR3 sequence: CASSGDREVEKLFF. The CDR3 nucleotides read TGTGCCAGCAGTGGCGACAGGGAAGTTGAAAAACTGTTTTTT.

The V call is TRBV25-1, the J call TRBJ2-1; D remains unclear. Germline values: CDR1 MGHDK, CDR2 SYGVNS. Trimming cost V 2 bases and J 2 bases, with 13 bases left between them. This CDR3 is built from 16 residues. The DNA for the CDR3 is TGTGCCAGCAGTGAAATTCCTACCAGCCCCTACAATGAGCAGTTCTTC. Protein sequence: CASSEIPTSPYNEQFF. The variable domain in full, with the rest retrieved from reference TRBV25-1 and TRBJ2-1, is EADIYQTPRYLVIGTGKKITLECSQTMGHDKMYWYQQDPGMELHLIHYSYGVNSTEKGDLSSESTVSRIRTEHFPLTLESARPSHTSQYLCASSEIPTSPYNEQFFGPGTRLTVL.

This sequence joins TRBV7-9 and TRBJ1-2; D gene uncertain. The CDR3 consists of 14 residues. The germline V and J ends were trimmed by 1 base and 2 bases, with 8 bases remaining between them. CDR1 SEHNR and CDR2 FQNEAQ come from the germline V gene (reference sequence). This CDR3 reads CASSLVPGNYGYTF. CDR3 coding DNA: TGTGCCAGCAGCTTAGTCCCAGGAAACTATGGCTACACCTTC.

DNA for the CDR3: TGTGCCACCCCACCGGGTCGGAACACTGAAGCTTTCTTT. Its translation is CATPPGRNTEAFF. The chain carries TRBV28 and TRBJ1-1; D gene uncertain. Trimming pared 10 bases from V and 1 base from J, leaving 13 bases between. This CDR3 comprises 13 residues. The germline V gene encodes CDR1 MDHEN and CDR2 SYDVKM. The variable domain in full, completed from reference TRBV28 and TRBJ1-1, reads DVKVTQSSRYLVKRTGEKVFLECVQDMDHENMFWYRQDPGLGLRLIYFSYDVKMKEKGDIPEGYSVSREKKERFSLILESASTNQTSMYLCATPPGRNTEAFFGQGTRLTVV.

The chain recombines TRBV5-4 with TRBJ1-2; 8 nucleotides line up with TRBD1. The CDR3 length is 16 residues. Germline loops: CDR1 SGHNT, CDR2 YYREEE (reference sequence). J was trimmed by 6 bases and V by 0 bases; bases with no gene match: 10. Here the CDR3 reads CASSLAGGQGRHGYTF. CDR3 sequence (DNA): TGTGCCAGCAGCTTGGCCGGTGGACAGGGACGTCATGGCTACACCTTC.

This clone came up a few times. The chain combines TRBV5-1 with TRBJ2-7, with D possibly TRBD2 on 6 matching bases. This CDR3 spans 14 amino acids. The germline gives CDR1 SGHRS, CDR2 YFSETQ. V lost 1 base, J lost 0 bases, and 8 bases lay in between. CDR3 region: CASSLTSTSYEQYF. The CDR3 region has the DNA TGCGCCAGCAGCTTGACTAGCACCTCCTACGAGCAGTACTTC.

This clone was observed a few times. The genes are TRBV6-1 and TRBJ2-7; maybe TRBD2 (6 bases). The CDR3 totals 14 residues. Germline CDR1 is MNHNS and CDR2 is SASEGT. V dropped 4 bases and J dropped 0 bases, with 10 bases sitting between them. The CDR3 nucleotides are TGTGCCAGCAGTGCGACGGGACTCTCCTACGAGCAGTACTTC. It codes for CASSATGLSYEQYF.

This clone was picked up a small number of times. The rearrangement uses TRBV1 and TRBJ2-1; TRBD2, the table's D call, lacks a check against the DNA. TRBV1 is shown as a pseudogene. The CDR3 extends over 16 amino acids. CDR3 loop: CTSSQGRLAGDNEQFF. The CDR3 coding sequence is TGCACCAGCAGCCAAGGAAGACTAGCGGGGGACAATGAGCAGTTCTTC.

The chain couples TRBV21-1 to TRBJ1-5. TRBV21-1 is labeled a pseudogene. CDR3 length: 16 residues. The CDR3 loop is CASSTRTVESNQPQHF. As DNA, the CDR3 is TGTGCCAGCAGCACCAGGACGGTGGAGAGCAATCAGCCCCAGCATTTT.

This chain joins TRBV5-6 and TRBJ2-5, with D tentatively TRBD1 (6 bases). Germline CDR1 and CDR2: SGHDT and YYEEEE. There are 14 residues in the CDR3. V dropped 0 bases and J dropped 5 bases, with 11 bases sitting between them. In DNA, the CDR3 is TGTGCCAGCAGCTTGGCTCAGGGGATCGAGACCCAGTACTTC. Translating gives CASSLAQGIETQYF.

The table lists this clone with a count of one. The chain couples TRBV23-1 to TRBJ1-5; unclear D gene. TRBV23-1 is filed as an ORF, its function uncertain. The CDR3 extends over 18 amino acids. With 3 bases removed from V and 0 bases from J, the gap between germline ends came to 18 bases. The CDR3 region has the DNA TGCGCCAGCAGTCACTTATCTGAGTGGGGTTATAGCAATCAGCCCCAGCATTTT. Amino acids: CASSHLSEWGYSNQPQHF.

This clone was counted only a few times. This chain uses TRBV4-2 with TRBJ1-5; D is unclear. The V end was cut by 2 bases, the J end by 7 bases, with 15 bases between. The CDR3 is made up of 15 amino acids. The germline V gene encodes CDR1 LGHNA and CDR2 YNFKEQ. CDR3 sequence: CASSQSPNSGQPQHF. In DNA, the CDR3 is TGTGCCAGCAGCCAAAGTCCTAACAGCGGGCAGCCCCAGCATTTT.

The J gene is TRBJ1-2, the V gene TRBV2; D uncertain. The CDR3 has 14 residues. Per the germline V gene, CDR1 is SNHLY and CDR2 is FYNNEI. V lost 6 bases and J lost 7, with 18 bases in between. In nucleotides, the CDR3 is TGTGCCAGCAGCCAACGAGGATCAGGAACTGGCTACACCTTC. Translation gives CASSQRGSGTGYTF. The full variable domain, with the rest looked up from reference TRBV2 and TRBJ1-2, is EPEVTQTPSHQVTQMGQEVILRCVPISNHLYFYWYRQILGQKVEFLVSFYNNEISEKSEIFDDQFSVERPDGSNFTLKIRSTKLEDSAMYFCASSQRGSGTGYTFGSGTRLTVV.

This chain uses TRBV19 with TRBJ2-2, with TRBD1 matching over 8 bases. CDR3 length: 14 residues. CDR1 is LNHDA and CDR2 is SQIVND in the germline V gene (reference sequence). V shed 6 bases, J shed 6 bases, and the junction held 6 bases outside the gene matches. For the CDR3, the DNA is TGTGCCAGTAGGTCTCAGGGGGCTGCCGGGGAGCTGTTTTTT. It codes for CASRSQGAAGELFF.

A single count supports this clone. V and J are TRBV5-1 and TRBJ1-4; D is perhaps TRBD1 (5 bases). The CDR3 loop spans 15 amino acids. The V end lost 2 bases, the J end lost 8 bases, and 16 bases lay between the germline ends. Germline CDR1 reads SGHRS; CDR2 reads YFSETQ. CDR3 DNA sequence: TGCGCCAGCAGCTTCACAGGATTCCGGCAGGAAAAACTGTTTTTT. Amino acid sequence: CASSFTGFRQEKLFF.

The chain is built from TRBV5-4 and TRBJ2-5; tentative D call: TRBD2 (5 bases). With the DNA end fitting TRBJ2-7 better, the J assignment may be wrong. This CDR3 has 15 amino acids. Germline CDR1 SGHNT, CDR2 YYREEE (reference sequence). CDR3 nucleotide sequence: TGTGCCAGCAGCTCCGGCGGGCGGGCGGCCTACGAGCAGTACTTC. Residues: CASSSGGRAAYEQYF.

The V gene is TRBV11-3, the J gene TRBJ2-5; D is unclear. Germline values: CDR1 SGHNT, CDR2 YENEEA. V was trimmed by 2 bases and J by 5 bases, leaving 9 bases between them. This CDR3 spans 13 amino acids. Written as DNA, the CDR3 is TGTGCCAGCAGCTTAAGGTTGCGGGAGACCCAGTACTTC. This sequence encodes CASSLRLRETQYF.

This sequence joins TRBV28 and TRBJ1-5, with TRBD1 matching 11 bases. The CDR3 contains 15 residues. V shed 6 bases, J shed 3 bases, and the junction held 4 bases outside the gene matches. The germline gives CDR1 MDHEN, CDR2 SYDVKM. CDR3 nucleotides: TGTGCCAGCAGCCGGACAGGGGGCACCAATCAGCCCCAGCATTTT. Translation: CASSRTGGTNQPQHF.

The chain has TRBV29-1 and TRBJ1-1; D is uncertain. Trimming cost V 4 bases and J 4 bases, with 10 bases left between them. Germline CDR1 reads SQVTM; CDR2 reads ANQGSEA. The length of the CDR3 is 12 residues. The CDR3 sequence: CSVVGFSTEAFF. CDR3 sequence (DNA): TGCAGCGTTGTGGGGTTTTCCACTGAAGCTTTCTTT.

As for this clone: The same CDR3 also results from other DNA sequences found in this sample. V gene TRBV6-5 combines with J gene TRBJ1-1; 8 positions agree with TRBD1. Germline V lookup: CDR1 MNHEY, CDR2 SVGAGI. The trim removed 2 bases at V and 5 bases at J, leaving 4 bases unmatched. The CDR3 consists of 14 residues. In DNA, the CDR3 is TGTGCCAGCAGTTACGCAGGGGGCAGGACTGAAGCTTTCTTT. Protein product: CASSYAGGRTEAFF.

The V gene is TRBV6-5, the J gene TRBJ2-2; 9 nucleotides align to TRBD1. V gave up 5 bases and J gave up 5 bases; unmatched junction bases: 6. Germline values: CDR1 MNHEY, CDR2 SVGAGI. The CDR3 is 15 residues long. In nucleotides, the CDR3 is TGTGCCAGCAGTACTTGGACAGGGGAAACCGGGGAGCTGTTTTTT. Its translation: CASSTWTGETGELFF.

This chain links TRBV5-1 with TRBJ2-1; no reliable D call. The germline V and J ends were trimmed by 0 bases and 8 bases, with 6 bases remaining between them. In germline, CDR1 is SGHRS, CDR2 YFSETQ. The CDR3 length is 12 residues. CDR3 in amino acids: CASSLGGYEQFF. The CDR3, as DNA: TGCGCCAGCAGCTTGGGGGGTTATGAGCAGTTCTTC. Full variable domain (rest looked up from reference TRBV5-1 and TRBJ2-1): KAGVTQTPRYLIKTRGQQVTLSCSPISGHRSVSWYQQTPGQGLQFLFEYFSETQRNKGNFPGRFSGRQFSNSRSEMNVSTLELGDSALYLCASSLGGYEQFFGPGTRLTVL.

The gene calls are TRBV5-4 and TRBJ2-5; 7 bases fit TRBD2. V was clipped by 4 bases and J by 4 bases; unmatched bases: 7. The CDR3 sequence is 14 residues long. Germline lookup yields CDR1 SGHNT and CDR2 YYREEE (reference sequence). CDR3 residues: CASSPGGVRETQYF. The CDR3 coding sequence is TGTGCCAGCAGCCCTGGGGGGGTACGAGAGACCCAGTACTTC.

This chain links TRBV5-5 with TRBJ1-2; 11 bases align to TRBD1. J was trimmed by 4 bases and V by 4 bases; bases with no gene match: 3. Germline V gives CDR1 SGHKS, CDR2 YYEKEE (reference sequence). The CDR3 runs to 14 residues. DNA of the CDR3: TGTGCCAGCAGCCTGGGACAGGGGGGCTATGGCTACACCTTC. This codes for CASSLGQGGYGYTF.

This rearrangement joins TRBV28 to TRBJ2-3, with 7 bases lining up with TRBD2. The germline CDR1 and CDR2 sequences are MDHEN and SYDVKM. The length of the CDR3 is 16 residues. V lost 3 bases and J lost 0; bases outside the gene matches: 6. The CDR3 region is CASSFSSRGSTDTQYF. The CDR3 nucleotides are TGTGCCAGCAGTTTCAGTTCGCGGGGGAGCACAGATACGCAGTATTTT. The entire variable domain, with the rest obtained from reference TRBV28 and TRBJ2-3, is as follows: DVKVTQSSRYLVKRTGEKVFLECVQDMDHENMFWYRQDPGLGLRLIYFSYDVKMKEKGDIPEGYSVSREKKERFSLILESASTNQTSMYLCASSFSSRGSTDTQYFGPGTRLTVL.

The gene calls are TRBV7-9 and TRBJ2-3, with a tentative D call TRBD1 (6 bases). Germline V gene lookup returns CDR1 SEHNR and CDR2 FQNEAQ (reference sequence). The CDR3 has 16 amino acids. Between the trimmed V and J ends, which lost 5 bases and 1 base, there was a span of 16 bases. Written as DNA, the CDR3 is TGTGCCAGCAGCCCGGAAGGGGGTTGGGGCACAGATACGCAGTATTTT. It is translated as CASSPEGGWGTDTQYF.